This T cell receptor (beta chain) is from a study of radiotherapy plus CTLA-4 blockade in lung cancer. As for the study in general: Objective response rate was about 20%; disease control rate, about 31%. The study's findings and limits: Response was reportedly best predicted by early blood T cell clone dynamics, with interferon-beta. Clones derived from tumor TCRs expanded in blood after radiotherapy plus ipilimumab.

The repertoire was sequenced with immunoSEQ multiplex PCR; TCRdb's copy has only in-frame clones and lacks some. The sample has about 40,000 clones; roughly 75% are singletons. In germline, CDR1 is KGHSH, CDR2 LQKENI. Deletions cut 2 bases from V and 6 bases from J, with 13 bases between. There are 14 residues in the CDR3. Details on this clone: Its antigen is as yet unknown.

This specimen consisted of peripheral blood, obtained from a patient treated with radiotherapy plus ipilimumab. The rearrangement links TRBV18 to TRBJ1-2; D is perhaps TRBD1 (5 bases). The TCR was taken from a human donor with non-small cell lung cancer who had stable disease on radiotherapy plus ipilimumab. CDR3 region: CASSPFLRDDGYTF. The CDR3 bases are TGTGCCAGCTCACCATTCTTGCGGGACGATGGCTACACCTTC. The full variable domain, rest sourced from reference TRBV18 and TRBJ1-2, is NAGVMQNPRHLVRRRGQEARLRCSPMKGHSHVYWYRQLPEEGLKFMVYLQKENIIDESGMPKERFSAEFPKEGPSILRIQQVVRGDSAAYFCASSPFLRDDGYTFGSGTRLTVV.